The T cell receptor (beta chain) under discussion was sequenced for a study of OX40 agonist ivuxolimab in advanced cancers. Overall study context: While on treatment, patients had intravenous ivuxolimab at 0.01 to 10 mg/kg every 2 weeks. Notes on the study in general: The work left the antigen specificity of expanded peripheral T cells undetermined. The study observed clonal expansion of CD4+ and CD8+ blood T cells by week 6 at 0.1 to 3.0 mg/kg.

Using immunoSEQ multiplex PCR, the repertoire was profiled, and TCRdb retains in-frame clones only, with some absent. Among fewer than 70,000 clones listed, 91% were seen once. At cycle 4 day 1, cycle 7 day 1, and baseline, blood was sampled. The CDR3 extends over 14 amino acids. Germline-derived CDR1 and CDR2 are SQVTM and ANQGSEA. V lost 4 bases, J lost 1 base, and 4 bases stayed unmatched. Details on this clone: Its antigen is unknown.

This TCR derives from an adult with an advanced solid tumor such as melanoma, head and neck, liver or kidney cancer. The specimen was CD4+ or CD8+ T cells sorted from blood, collected in a trial of the OX40 agonist ivuxolimab. The V and J genes are TRBV29-1 and TRBJ1-5; TRBD1 agrees at 7 bases. The CDR3 sequence: CSVAGDSSNQPQHF. CDR3 sequence (DNA): TGCAGCGTTGCCGGGGACAGCAGCAATCAGCCCCAGCATTTT.